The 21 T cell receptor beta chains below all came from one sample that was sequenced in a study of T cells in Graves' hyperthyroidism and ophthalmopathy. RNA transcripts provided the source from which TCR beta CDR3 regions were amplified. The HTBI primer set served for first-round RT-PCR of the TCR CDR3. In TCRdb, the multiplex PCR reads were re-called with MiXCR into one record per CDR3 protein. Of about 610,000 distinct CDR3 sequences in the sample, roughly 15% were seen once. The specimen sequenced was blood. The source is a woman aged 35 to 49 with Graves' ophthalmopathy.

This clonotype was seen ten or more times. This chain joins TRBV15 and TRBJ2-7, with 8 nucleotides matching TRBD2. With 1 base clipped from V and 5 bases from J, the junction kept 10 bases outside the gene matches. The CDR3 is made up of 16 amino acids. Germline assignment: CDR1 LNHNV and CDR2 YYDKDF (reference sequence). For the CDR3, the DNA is TGTGCCACCAGCAGAGGAGCCCCGACTAGCGCGGACGAGCAGTACTTC. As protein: CATSRGAPTSADEQYF.

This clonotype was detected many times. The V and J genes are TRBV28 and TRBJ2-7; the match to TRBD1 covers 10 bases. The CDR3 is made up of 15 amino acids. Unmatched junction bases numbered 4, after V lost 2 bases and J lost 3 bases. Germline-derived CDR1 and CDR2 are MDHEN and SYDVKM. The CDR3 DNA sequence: TGTGCCAGCAGTTTAAGGACAGGGGGAGTCTACGAGCAGTACTTC. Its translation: CASSLRTGGVYEQYF.

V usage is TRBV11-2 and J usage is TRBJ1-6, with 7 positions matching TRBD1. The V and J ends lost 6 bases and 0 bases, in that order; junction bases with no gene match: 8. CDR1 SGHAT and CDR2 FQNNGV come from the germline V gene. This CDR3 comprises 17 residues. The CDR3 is CASRERQGSSYNSPLHF. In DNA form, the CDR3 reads TGTGCCAGCAGAGAAAGACAGGGCAGCTCCTATAATTCACCCCTCCACTTT. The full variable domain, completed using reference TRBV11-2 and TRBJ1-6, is EAGVAQSPRYKIIEKRQSVAFWCNPISGHATLYWYQQILGQGPKLLIQFQNNGVVDDSQLPKDRFSAERLKGVDSTLKIQPAKLEDSAVYLCASRERQGSSYNSPLHFGNGTRLTVT.

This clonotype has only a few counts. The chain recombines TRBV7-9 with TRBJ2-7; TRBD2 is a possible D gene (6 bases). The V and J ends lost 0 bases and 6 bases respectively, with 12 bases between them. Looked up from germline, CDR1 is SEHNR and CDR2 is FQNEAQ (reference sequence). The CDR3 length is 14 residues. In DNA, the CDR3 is TGTGCCAGCAGCTTAGCGGGAGGTGATTTCGAGCAGTACTTC. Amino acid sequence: CASSLAGGDFEQYF. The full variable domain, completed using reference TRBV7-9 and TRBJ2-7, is DTGVSQNPRHKITKRGQNVTFRCDPISEHNRLYWYRQTLGQGPEFLTYFQNEAQLEKSRLLSDRFSAERPKGSFSTLEIQRTEQGDSAMYLCASSLAGGDFEQYFGPGTRLTVT.

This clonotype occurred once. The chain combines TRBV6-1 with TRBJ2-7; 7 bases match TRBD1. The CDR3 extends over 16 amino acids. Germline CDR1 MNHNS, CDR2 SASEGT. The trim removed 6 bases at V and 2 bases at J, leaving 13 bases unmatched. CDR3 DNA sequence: TGTGCCAGCAGCCCAACGGGCGGGCAGGGGGCCTACGAGCAGTACTTC. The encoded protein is CASSPTGGQGAYEQYF.

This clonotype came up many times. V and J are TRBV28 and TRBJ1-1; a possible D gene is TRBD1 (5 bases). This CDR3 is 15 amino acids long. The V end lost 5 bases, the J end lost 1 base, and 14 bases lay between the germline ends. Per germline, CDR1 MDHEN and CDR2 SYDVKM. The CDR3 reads CASSLRQGRNTEAFF. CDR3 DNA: TGTGCCAGCAGTCTCCGGCAGGGAAGGAACACTGAAGCTTTCTTT.

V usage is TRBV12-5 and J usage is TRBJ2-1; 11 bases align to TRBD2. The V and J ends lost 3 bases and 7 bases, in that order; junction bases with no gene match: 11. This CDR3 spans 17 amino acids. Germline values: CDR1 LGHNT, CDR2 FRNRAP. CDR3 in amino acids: CASGFSQTSGIGNEQFF. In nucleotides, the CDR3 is TGTGCTAGTGGTTTCTCACAGACTAGCGGGATAGGGAATGAGCAGTTCTTC.

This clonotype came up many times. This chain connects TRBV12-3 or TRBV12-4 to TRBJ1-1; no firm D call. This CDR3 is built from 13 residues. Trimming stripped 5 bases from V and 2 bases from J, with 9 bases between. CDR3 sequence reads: CASSSSTNTEAFF. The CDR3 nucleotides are TGTGCCAGCAGTAGCTCCACCAACACTGAAGCTTTCTTT.

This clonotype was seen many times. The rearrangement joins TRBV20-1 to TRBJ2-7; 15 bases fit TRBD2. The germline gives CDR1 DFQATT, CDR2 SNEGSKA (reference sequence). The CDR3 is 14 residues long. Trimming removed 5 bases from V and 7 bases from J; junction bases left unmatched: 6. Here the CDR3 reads CSARTSGRAKEQYF. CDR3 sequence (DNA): TGCAGTGCTCGGACTAGCGGGAGGGCCAAGGAGCAGTACTTC.

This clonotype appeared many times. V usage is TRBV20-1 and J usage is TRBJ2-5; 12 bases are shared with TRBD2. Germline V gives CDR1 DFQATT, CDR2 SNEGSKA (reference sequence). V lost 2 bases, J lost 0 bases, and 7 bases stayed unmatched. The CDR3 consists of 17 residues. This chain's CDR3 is CSARSSGRAQYQETQYF. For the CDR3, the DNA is TGCAGTGCTAGATCTAGCGGGAGGGCCCAGTACCAAGAGACCCAGTACTTC.

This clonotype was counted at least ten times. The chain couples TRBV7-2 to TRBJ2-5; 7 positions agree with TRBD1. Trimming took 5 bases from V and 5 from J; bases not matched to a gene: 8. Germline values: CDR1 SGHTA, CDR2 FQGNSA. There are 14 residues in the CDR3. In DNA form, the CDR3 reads TGTGCCAGCAGCCCAGACAGGGTACAGGAGACCCAGTACTTC. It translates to CASSPDRVQETQYF.

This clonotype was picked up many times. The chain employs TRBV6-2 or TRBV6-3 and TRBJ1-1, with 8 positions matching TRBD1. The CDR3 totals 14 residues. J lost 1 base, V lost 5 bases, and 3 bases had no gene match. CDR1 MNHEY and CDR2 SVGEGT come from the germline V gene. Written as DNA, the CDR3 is TGTGCCAGCAGTAGGACAGGGCGGAACACTGAAGCTTTCTTT. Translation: CASSRTGRNTEAFF.

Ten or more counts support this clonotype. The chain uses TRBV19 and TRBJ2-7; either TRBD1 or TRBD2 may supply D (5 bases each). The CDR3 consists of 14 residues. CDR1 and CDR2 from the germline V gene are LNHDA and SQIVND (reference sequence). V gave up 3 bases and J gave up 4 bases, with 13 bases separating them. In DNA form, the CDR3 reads TGTGCCAGTAGTATCGGGCAGGGAGAGTACGAGCAGTACTTC. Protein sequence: CASSIGQGEYEQYF.

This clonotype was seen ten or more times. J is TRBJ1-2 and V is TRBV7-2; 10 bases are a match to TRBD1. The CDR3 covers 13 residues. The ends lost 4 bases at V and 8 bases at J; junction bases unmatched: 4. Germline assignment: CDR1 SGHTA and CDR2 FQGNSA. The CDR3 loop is CASSSGTGAGYTF. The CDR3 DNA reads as TGTGCCAGCAGCTCCGGGACAGGGGCCGGCTACACCTTC.

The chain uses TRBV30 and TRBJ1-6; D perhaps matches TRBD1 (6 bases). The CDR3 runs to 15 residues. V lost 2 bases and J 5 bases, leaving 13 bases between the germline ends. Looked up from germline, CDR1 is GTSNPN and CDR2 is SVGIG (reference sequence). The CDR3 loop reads CAWSPRGLNNSPLHF. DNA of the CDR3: TGTGCCTGGAGTCCACGGGGGCTTAATAATTCACCCCTCCACTTT.

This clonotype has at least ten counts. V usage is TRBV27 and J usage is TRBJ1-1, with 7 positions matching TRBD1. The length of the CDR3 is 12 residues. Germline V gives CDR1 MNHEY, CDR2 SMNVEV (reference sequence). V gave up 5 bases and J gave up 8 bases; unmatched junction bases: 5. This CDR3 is CASSMRGQEAFF. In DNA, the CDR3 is TGTGCCAGCAGTATGCGGGGACAGGAAGCTTTCTTT.

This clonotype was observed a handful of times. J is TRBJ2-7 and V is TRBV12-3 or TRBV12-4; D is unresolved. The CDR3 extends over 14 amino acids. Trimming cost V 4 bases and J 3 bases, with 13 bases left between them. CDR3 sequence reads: CASSSELAHYEQYF. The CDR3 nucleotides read TGTGCCAGCAGTTCAGAACTGGCCCACTACGAGCAGTACTTC.

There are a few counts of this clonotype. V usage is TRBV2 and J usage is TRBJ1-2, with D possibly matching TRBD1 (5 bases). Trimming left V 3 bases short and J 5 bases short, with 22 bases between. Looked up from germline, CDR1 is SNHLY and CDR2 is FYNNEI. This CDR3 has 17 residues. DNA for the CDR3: TGTGCCAGCAGTGAGTCCGCCAGGGACCTAACAGCATATGGCTACACCTTC. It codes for CASSESARDLTAYGYTF.

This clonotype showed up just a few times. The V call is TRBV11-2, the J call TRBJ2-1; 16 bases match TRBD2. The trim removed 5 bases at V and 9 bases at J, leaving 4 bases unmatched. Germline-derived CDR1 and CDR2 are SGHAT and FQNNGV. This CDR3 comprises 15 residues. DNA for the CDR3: TGTGCCAGCAGCCCGGGGACTAGCGGGAGGGGTGAGCAGTTCTTC. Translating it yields CASSPGTSGRGEQFF.

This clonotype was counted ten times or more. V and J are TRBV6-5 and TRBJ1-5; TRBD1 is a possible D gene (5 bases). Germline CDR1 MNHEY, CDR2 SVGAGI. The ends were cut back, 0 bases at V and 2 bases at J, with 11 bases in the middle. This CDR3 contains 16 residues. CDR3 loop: CASSYSGGVGNQPQHF. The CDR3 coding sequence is TGTGCCAGCAGTTACTCTGGGGGAGTCGGCAATCAGCCCCAGCATTTT.

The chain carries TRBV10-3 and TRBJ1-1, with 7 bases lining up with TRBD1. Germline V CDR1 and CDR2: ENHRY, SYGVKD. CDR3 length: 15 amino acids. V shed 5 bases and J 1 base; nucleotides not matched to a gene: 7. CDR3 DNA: TGTGCCATCAGTCCTTCCACAGGGGCGAACACTGAAGCTTTCTTT. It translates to CAISPSTGANTEAFF.